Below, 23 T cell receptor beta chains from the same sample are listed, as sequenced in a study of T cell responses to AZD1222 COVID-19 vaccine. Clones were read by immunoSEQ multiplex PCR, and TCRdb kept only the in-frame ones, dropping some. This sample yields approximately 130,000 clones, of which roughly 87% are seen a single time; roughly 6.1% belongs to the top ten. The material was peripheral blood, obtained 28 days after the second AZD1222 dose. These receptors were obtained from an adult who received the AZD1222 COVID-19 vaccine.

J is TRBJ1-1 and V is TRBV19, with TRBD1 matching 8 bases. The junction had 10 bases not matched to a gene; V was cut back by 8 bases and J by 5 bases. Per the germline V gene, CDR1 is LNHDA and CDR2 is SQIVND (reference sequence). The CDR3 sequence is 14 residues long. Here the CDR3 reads CASVGTGGSTEAFF. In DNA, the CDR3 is TGTGCCAGTGTGGGGACAGGTGGGTCTACTGAAGCTTTCTTT.

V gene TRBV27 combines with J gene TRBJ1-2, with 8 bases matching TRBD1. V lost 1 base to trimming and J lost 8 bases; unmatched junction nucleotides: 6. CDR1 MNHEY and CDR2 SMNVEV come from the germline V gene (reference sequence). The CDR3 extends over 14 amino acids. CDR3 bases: TGTGCCAGCAGTTTATTGGGCAGGGGGCAGGGCTACACCTTC. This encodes CASSLLGRGQGYTF.

The CDR3 loop is CASSLSPGKNTGELFF. The CDR3 DNA sequence: TGTGCCAGCAGCTTAAGCCCAGGGAAGAACACCGGGGAGCTGTTTTTT. The chain has TRBV7-3 and TRBJ2-2; perhaps TRBD1 as D (5 bases). The V end lost 1 base, the J end lost 1 base, and 10 bases lay between the germline ends. The CDR3 totals 16 residues. Germline V gene lookup returns CDR1 SGHTA and CDR2 FQGTGA.

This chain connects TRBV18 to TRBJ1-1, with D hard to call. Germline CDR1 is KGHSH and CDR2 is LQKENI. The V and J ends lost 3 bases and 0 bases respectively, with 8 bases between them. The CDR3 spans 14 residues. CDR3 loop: CASSPVGMNTEAFF. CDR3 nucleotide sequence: TGTGCCAGCTCACCGGTGGGGATGAACACTGAAGCTTTCTTT.

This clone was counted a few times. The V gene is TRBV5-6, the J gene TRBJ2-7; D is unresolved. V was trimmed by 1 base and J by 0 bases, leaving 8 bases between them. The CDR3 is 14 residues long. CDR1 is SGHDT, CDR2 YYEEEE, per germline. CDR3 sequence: CASSLWGVSYEQYF. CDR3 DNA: TGTGCCAGCAGCTTGTGGGGTGTCTCCTACGAGCAGTACTTC. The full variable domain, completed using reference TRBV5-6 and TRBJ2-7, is DAGVTQSPTHLIKTRGQQVTLRCSPKSGHDTVSWYQQALGQGPQFIFQYYEEEERQRGNFPDRFSGHQFPNYSSELNVNALLLGDSALYLCASSLWGVSYEQYFGPGTRLTVT.

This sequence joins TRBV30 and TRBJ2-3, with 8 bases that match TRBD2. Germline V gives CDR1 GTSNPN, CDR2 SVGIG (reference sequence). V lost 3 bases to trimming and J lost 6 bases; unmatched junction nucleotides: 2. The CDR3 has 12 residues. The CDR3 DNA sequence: TGTGCCTGGAGCGCGGGGGGCGATACGCAGTATTTT. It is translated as CAWSAGGDTQYF.

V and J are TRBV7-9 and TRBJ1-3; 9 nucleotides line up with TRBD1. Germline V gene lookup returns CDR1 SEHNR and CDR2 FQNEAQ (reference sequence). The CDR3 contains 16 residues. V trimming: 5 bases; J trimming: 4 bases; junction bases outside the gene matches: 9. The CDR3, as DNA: TGTGCCAGCAGCCCAAAACAGGGGGCTTCCGGAAACACCATATATTTT. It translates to CASSPKQGASGNTIYF. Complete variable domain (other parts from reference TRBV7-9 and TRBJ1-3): DTGVSQNPRHKITKRGQNVTFRCDPISEHNRLYWYRQTLGQGPEFLTYFQNEAQLEKSRLLSDRFSAERPKGSFSTLEIQRTEQGDSAMYLCASSPKQGASGNTIYFGEGSWLTVV.

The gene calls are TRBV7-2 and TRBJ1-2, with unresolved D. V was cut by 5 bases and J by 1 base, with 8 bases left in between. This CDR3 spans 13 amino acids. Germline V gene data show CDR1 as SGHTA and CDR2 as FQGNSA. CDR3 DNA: TGTGCCAGCAGCGGACGTATTAACTATGGCTACACCTTC. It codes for CASSGRINYGYTF.

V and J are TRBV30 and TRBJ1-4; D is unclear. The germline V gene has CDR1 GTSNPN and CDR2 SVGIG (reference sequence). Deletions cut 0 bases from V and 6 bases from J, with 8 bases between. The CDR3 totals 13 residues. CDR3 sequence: CAWSVTAYEKLFF. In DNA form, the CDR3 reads TGTGCCTGGAGTGTAACGGCTTATGAAAAACTGTTTTTT.

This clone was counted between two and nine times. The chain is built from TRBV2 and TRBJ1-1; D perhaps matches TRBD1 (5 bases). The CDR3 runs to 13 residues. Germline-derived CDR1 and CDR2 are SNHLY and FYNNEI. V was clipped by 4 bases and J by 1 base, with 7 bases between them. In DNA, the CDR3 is TGTGCCAGCAGTGGACAGACGAACACTGAAGCTTTCTTT. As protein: CASSGQTNTEAFF.

This CDR3 is CASSWLREVNTEAFF. The CDR3 coding sequence is TGTGCCAGCAGTTGGCTCCGCGAGGTGAACACTGAAGCTTTCTTT. This chain connects TRBV6-5 to TRBJ1-1; D is unclear. The V end lost 4 bases, the J end lost 0 bases, and 12 bases lay between the germline ends. This CDR3 has 15 residues. Germline V gives CDR1 MNHEY, CDR2 SVGAGI.

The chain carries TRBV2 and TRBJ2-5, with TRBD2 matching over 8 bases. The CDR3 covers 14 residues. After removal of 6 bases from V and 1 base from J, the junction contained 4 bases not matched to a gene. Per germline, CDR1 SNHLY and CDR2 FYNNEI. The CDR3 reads CASRSGGFQETQYF. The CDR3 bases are TGTGCCAGCAGGTCGGGGGGGTTCCAAGAGACCCAGTACTTC.

The CDR3 DNA is TGTGCCAGCGCGAGGACAGGAGGATTTACGACAGGGCAGTACTTC. This gives the protein CASARTGGFTTGQYF. The rearrangement links TRBV27 to TRBJ2-7, with 7 bases lining up with TRBD1. Germline trimming cut 8 bases from V and 9 bases from J; bases unmatched to any gene: 19. Germline values: CDR1 MNHEY, CDR2 SMNVEV (reference sequence). This CDR3 contains 15 residues.

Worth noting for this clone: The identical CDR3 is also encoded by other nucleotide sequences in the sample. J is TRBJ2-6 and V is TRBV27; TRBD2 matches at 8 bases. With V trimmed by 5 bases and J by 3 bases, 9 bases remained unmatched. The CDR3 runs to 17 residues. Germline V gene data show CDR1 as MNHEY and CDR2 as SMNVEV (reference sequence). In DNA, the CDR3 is TGTGCCAGCAGTAAACCCGGGGCGGGAGGTGGGGCCAACGTCCTGACTTTC. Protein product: CASSKPGAGGGANVLTF.

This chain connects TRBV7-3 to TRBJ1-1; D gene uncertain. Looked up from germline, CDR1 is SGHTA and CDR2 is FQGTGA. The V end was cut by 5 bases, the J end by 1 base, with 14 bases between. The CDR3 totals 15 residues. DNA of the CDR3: TGTGCCAGCAGCCTTTCATTGGGAACGAACACTGAAGCTTTCTTT. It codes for CASSLSLGTNTEAFF.

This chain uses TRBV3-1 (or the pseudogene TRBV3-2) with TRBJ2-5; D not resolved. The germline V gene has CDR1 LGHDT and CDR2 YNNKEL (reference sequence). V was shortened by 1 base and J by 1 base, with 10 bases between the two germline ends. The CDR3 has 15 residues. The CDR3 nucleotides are TGTGCCAGCAGCCAAGCTATTCAGACCCAAGAGACCCAGTACTTC. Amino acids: CASSQAIQTQETQYF.

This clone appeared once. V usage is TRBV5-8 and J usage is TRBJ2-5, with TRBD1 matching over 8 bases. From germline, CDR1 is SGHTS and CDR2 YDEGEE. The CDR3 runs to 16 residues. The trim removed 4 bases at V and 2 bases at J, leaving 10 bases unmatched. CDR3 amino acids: CASSQGAGGSQETQYF. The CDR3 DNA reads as TGTGCCAGCAGCCAGGGGGCCGGGGGCTCGCAAGAGACCCAGTACTTC.

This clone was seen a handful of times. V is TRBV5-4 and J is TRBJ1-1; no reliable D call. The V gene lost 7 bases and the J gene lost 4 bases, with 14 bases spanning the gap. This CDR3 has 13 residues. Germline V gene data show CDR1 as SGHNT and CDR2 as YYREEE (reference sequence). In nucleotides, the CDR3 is TGTGCCAGCTTGTCAGGAATTGGCACTGAAGCTTTCTTT. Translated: CASLSGIGTEAFF.

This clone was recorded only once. The CDR3 bases are TGTGCCAGCTCACCGGACAGGGGTTCCTACGAGCAGTACTTC. Translating gives CASSPDRGSYEQYF. The V and J genes are TRBV18 and TRBJ2-7, with 9 nucleotides matching TRBD1. J was trimmed by 1 base and V by 3 bases; bases with no gene match: 1. Germline V gives CDR1 KGHSH, CDR2 LQKENI. This CDR3 contains 14 residues.

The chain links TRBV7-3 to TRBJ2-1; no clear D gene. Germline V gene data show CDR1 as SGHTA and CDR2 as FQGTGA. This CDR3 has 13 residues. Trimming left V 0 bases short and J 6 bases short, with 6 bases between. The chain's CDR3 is CASSLTKRNEQFF. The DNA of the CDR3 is TGTGCCAGCAGCTTAACGAAGCGCAATGAGCAGTTCTTC.

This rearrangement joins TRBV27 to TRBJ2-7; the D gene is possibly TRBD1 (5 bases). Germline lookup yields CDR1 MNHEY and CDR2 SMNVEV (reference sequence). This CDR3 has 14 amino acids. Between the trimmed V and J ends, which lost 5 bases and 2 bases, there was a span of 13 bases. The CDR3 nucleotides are TGTGCCAGCAGTCCCAGGGATTACACCTACGAGCAGTACTTC. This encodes CASSPRDYTYEQYF.

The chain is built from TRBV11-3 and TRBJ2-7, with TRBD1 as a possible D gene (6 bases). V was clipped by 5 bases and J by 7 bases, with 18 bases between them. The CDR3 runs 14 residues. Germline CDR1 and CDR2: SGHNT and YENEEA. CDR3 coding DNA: TGTGCCAGCAGCCACCTCAGGGGACATTATGAGCAGTACTTC. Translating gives CASSHLRGHYEQYF.

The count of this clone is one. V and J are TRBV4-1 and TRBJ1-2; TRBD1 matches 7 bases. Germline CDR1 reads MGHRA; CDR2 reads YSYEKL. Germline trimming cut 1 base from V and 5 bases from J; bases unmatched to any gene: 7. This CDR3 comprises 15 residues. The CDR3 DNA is TGCGCCAGCAGCCAAGTGGCAGGGGGATGGTATGGCTACACCTTC. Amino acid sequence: CASSQVAGGWYGYTF.